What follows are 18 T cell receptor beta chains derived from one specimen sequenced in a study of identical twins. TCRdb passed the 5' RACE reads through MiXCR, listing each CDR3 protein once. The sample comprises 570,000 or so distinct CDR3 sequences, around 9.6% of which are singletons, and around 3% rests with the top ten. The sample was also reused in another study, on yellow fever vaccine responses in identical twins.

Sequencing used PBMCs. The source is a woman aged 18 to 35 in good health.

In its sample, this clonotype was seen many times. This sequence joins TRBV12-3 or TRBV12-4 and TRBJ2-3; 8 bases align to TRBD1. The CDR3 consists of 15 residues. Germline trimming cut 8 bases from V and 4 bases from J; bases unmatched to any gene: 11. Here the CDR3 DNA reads TGTGCCAGCGAGCAGGGGGCCTCAGGGCCAGATACGCAGTATTTT. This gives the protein CASEQGASGPDTQYF.

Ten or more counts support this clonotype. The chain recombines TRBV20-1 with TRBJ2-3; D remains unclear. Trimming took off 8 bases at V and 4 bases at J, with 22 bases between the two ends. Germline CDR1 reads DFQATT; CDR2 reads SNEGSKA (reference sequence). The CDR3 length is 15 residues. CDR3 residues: CSSRPIFGVADTQYF. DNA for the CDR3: TGCAGTTCCCGACCGATATTTGGGGTGGCAGATACGCAGTATTTT.

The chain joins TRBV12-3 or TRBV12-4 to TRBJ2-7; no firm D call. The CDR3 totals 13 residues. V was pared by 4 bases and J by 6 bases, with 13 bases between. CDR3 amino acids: CASSSRWGSEQYF. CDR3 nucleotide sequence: TGTGCCAGCAGTTCTCGTTGGGGTAGCGAGCAGTACTTC.

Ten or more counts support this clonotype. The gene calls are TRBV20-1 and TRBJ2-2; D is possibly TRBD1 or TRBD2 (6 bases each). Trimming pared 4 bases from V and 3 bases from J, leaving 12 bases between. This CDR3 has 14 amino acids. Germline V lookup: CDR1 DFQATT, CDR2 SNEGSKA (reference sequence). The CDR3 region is CSANGGVYTGELFF. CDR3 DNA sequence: TGCAGTGCTAACGGGGGCGTTTACACCGGGGAGCTGTTTTTT.

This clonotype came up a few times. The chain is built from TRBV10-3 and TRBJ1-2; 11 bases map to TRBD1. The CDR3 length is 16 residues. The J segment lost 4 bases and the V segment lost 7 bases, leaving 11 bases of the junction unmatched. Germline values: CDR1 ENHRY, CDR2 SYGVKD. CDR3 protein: CAITGTGGEMIYGYTF. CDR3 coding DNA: TGTGCCATCACTGGGACAGGGGGAGAAATGATCTATGGCTACACCTTC.

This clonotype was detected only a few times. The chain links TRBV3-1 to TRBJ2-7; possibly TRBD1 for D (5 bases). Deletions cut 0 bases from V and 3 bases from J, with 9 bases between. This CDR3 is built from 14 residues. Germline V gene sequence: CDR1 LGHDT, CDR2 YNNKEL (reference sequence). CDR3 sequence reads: CASSQDKGFYEQYF. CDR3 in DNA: TGTGCCAGCAGCCAAGATAAGGGGTTCTACGAGCAGTACTTC.

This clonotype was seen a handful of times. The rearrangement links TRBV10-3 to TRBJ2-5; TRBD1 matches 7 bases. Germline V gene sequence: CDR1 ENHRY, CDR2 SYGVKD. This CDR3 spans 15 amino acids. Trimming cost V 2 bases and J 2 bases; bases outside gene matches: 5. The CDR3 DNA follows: TGTGCCATCAGTGAGGGGACAGCACGACAAGAGACCCAGTACTTC. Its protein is CAISEGTARQETQYF.

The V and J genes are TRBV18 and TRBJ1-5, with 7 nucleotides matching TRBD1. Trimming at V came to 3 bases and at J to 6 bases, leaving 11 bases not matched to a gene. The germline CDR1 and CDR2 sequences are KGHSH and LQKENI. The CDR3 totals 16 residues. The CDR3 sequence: CASSPQYGTVTQPQHF. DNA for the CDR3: TGTGCCAGCTCACCTCAATACGGGACAGTCACTCAGCCCCAGCATTTT.

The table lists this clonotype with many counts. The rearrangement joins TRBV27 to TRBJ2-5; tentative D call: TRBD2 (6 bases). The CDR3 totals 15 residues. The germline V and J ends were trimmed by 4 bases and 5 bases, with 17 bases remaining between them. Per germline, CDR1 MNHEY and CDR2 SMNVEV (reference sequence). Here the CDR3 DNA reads TGTGCCAGCAGTTGGGCGTGGGGGGAGATGGAGACCCAGTACTTC. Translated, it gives CASSWAWGEMETQYF.

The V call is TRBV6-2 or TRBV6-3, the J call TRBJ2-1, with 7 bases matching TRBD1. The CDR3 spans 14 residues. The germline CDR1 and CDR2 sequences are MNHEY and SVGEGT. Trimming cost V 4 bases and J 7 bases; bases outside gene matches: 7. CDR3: CASSFSLQGNEQFF. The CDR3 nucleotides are TGTGCCAGCAGTTTCTCATTACAGGGGAATGAGCAGTTCTTC.

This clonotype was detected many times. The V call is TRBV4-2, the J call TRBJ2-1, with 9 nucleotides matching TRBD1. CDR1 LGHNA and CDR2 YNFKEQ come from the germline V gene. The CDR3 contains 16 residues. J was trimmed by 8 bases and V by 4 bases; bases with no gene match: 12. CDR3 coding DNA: TGTGCCAGCAGCCTAAGGGACAGGGAGGTTTCATATGAGCAGTTCTTC. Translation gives CASSLRDREVSYEQFF.

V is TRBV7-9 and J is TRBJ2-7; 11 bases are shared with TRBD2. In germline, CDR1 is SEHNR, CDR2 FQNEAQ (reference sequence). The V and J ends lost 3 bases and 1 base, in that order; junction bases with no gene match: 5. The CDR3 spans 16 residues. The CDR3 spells CASSLATSGGSYEQYF. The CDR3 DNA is TGTGCCAGCAGCTTGGCTACTAGCGGGGGTTCCTACGAGCAGTACTTC.

CDR3 sequence: CASSETARQETQYF. CDR3 sequence (DNA): TGTGCCAGCAGTGAGACGGCGAGACAAGAGACCCAGTACTTC. The rearrangement uses TRBV25-1 and TRBJ2-5; the D is unclear. Germline values: CDR1 MGHDK, CDR2 SYGVNS. The ends were cut back, 3 bases at V and 2 bases at J, with 10 bases in the middle. The length of the CDR3 is 14 residues.

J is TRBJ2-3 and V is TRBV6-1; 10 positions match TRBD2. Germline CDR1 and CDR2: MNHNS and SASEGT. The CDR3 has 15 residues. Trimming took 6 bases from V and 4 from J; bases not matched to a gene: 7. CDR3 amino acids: CASSLAGAGADTQYF. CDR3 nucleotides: TGTGCCAGCAGCCTAGCGGGAGCAGGGGCAGATACGCAGTATTTT.

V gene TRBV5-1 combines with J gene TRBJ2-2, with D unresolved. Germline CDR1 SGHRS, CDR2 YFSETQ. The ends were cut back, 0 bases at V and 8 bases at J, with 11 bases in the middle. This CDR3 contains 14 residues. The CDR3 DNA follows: TGCGCCAGCAGCTTGGGCGGACCTCCGGGGGAGCTGTTTTTT. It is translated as CASSLGGPPGELFF.

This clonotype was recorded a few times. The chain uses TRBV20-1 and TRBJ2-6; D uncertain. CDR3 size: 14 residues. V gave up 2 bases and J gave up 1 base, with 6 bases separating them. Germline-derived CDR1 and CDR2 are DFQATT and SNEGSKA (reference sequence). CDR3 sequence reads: CSARTESGANVLTF. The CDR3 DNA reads TGCAGTGCTAGAACCGAATCTGGGGCCAACGTCCTGACTTTC.

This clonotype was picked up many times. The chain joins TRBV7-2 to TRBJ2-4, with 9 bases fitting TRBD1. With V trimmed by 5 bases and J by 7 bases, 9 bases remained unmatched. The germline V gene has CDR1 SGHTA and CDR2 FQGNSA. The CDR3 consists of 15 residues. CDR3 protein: CASSPSGQGWNIQYF. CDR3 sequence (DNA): TGTGCCAGCAGCCCATCCGGACAGGGGTGGAACATTCAGTACTTC.

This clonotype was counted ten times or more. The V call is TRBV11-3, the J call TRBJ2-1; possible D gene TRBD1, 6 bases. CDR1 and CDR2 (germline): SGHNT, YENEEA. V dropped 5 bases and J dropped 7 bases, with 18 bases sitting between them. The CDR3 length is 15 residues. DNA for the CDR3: TGTGCCAGCAGCCTAAGGTGGCAGGGGCGGAATGAGCAGTTCTTC. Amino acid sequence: CASSLRWQGRNEQFF.